The clone carrying this T cell receptor (beta chain) was found many times. The V gene's germline CDR1 is DFQATT and CDR2 SNEGSKA (reference sequence). V was clipped by 0 bases and J by 2 bases; unmatched bases: 9. The CDR3 consists of 17 residues. Time point given: newly diagnosed GD, antithyroid drugs for less than 3 months. Preparation of the TCR library used RNA extracted from PBMCs. These data come from a study of regulatory T cells in long-lasting Graves disease. In building TCR beta libraries, iRepertoire HTBI primers were used together with Arm-PCR of CDR3 regions. TCRdb re-derived calls from the multiplex PCR reads in MiXCR, one entry per CDR3 protein. Here the sample spans hundreds of thousands of distinct CDR3 sequences, roughly 16% being singletons. The sample also formed part of further work on T cells in Graves' hyperthyroidism and ophthalmopathy.

Sequencing used peripheral blood mononuclear cells (PBMCs), obtained at new diagnosis, from a patient treated with antithyroid drugs. The TCR was taken from a man younger than 30 with Graves disease. The V and J genes are TRBV20-1 and TRBJ2-3; 9 bases are a match to TRBD2. The CDR3 loop is CSARDQVAGVYTDTQYF. The CDR3 region has the DNA TGCAGTGCTAGAGATCAAGTAGCGGGAGTGTACACAGATACGCAGTATTTT.